The rows below give T cell receptor beta chains drawn from one sample of a study of T cell repertoires in cytomegalovirus infection. MiXCR, applied by TCRdb to the reads, yields one record per CDR3 protein. The sample yields about 160,000 distinct CDR3 sequences, 17% seen once. Specimen: CD8+ T cells from PBMCs. The receptor source for this set is a human donor in good health (CMV status not recorded). Some clones in this sample may be carry-over from other donors' samples. Both conserved end residues are part of each CDR3. D genes are given only for firm matches. Expanded clones are given a class, and other clones once, few, many or no size at all.

>TRBJ1-3|few|TRBV29-1|13|.
CSAGSGAGNTIYF
TGCAGCGCCGGGTCGGGGGCTGGAAACACCATATATTTT
>TRBJ1-2|few|TRBV12-3/TRBV12-4|13|TRBD1
CASRPDRGYGYTF
TGTGCCAGCAGACCAGACAGGGGCTATGGCTACACCTTC
>TRBJ2-1|.|TRBV7-3|15|TRBD2
CASSKTSGRYNEQFF
TGTGCCAGCAGCAAGACTAGCGGGAGATACAATGAGCAGTTCTTC
>TRBJ2-5|.|TRBV6-1|14|.
CASFPVAGRETQYF
TGTGCCAGCTTCCCTGTTGCGGGGAGAGAGACCCAGTACTTC
>TRBJ2-7|.|TRBV29-1|13|TRBD2
CSVGTSATYEQYF
TGCAGCGTAGGGACTAGCGCTACCTACGAGCAGTACTTC
>TRBJ2-5|few|TRBV7-8|16|TRBD2
CASSLELAGGQETQYF
TGTGCCAGCAGCTTAGAATTAGCGGGGGGCCAAGAGACCCAGTACTTC
>TRBJ2-5|.|TRBV29-1|14|TRBD2
CSVVAGGLGETQYF
TGCAGCGTCGTAGCGGGAGGGTTAGGGGAGACCCAGTACTTC
>TRBJ2-7|.|TRBV12-5|12|.
CASGLPGSEQYF
TGTGCTAGTGGTCTGCCTGGCAGTGAGCAGTACTTC
>TRBJ2-1|many|TRBV7-8|16|.
CASSLGTGGVYNEQFF
TGTGCCAGCAGCTTAGGGACCGGAGGAGTTTACAATGAGCAGTTCTTC
>TRBJ1-3|many|TRBV7-3|18|TRBD1
CASSLLGQGVYSGDTIYF
TGTGCCAGCAGCTTACTGGGACAGGGTGTCTACTCTGGAGACACCATATATTTT
>TRBJ2-1|.|TRBV14|19|TRBD2
CASSHFQAVAGGLSAEQFF
TGTGCCAGCAGCCACTTCCAAGCCGTAGCGGGGGGGCTTTCCGCTGAGCAGTTCTTC
>TRBJ2-1|.|TRBV14|11|.
CASSQGAGQFF
TGTGCCAGCAGCCAAGGTGCAGGGCAGTTCTTC
>TRBJ2-7|few|TRBV3-1|15|.
CASSQDNSNHYEQYF
TGTGCCAGCAGCCAAGACAACAGCAATCACTACGAGCAGTACTTC
>TRBJ2-3|.|TRBV7-9|15|TRBD1
CASRDRTGMKDTQYF
TGTGCCAGCAGAGACCGGACAGGGATGAAGGATACGCAGTATTTT
>TRBJ2-4|few|TRBV28|15|TRBD2
CASSLDGSGRDIQYF
TGTGCCAGCAGTTTAGATGGTAGCGGGAGAGACATTCAGTACTTC
>TRBJ1-2|.|TRBV6-6|14|.
CASSNAERGYGYTF
TGTGCCAGCAGTAACGCCGAACGAGGCTATGGCTACACCTTC
>TRBJ2-7|few|TRBV7-9|12|.
CASSKNSYEQYF
TGTGCCAGCAGCAAAAACAGTTACGAGCAGTACTTC
>TRBJ1-3|.|TRBV7-9|17|.
CASRPQQDTLSGNTIYF
TGTGCCAGCAGACCGCAACAGGATACCCTCTCTGGAAACACCATATATTTT
>TRBJ2-7|few|TRBV5-4|15|.
CASSLDRSSGYEQYF
TGTGCCAGCAGCTTAGACAGGTCTTCGGGCTACGAGCAGTACTTC
>TRBJ1-1|.|TRBV28|12|.
CASSFSPEEAFF
TGTGCCAGCAGTTTTTCACCAGAAGAAGCTTTCTTT
>TRBJ1-1|.|TRBV20-1|15|.
CSALGQTLLNTEAFF
TGCAGTGCCTTAGGACAGACCCTTCTGAACACTGAAGCTTTCTTT
>TRBJ2-3|few|TRBV5-5|18|.
CASSFEVRSRGDTDTQYF
TGTGCCAGCAGCTTTGAGGTCCGGAGTCGGGGAGACACAGATACGCAGTATTTT
>TRBJ2-2|few|TRBV4-1|17|.
CASSQVEGRLYPGELFF
TGCGCCAGCAGCCAAGTTGAGGGCAGGCTGTATCCCGGGGAGCTGTTTTTT